This TCR beta chain was found in a study of tissue T cells after allogeneic stem cell transplantation. General study results and limits: Some tissue clones might be persisting host cells; their alloreactivity or antigen specificity was not determined. Motif-based clustering found tissue-specific repertoire signatures shared across patients, though few clones were shared.

This CDR3 has 14 amino acids. Per germline, CDR1 KGHTA and CDR2 FQNQQP. The time point here: mouse harvest day 7 after allogeneic transplant. Tail vein injection delivered 10^7 T-cell-depleted bone marrow cells and 10^6 splenic CD5+ T cells. This mouse GVHD model was MHC-mismatched B6 to BALB/c, profiled day 7 or 14. CDR3 sequences, V/J genes, frequencies and template counts came from survey-depth TCRbeta sequencing. The table came from immunoSEQ multiplex PCR; TCRdb's copy has only in-frame clones and leaves some out. This sample has 7,000 to 8,000 clones, with roughly 47% found just once. This clone was seen only a few times. Its target is unknown. Gene names are the mouse ones. The read halts 1 residue ahead of the CDR3 end, with the missing end drawn from the germline J gene.

The source of this sequence is a female BALB/c mouse given C57BL/6 T cells with graft-versus-host disease after an allogeneic hematopoietic cell transplant. The sample comprised gut tissue. The chain recombines TRBV23 with TRBJ2-7; whether TRBD2, the table's D call, matches the DNA was not checked. The DNA read from the CDR3 is TGCTCCAGCAGTGGACTGGGGGGGCGGAGTGAACAGTAC. Translating it yields CSSSGLGGRSEQY. In full, the CDR3 is CSSSGLGGRSEQYF.